These T cell receptor beta chains were read from a single sample in a study of T-cell reconstitution after alpha-beta-depleted transplantation in children. TCRdb passed the PCR reads through MiXCR, listing each CDR3 protein once. The repertoire holds over 550,000 distinct CDR3 sequences, with roughly a tenth as singletons. Material: PBMCs from the stem cell graft donor, obtained from the stem cell graft. All receptors derive from a human donor who donated a stem cell graft to a child with acute myeloid leukemia. Each CDR3 is given without its conserved first and last residue. Fields, in order: CDR3 protein, V gene, CDR3 length, D gene, J gene. D genes are given only for firm matches.

cdr3_aa: SVAGDGQAEAF
v_call: TRBV29-1
cdr3_length: 11
d_call: -
j_call: TRBJ1-1

cdr3_aa: ASSQGVDQRYEQY
v_call: TRBV3-1
cdr3_length: 13
d_call: -
j_call: TRBJ2-7

cdr3_aa: ATSRAGSGPNEQF
v_call: TRBV15
cdr3_length: 13
d_call: -
j_call: TRBJ2-1

cdr3_aa: AISVSGSDYEQY
v_call: TRBV10-3
cdr3_length: 12
d_call: TRBD2
j_call: TRBJ2-7

cdr3_aa: ASSHLLEQY
v_call: TRBV7-9
cdr3_length: 9
d_call: -
j_call: TRBJ2-7

cdr3_aa: ASSFPPVKNIQY
v_call: TRBV27
cdr3_length: 12
d_call: -
j_call: TRBJ2-4

cdr3_aa: SARGELLYEQY
v_call: TRBV20-1
cdr3_length: 11
d_call: -
j_call: TRBJ2-7

cdr3_aa: ASSRLADNYNEQF
v_call: TRBV3-1
cdr3_length: 13
d_call: TRBD2
j_call: TRBJ2-1

cdr3_aa: ACAPGNGYT
v_call: TRBV30
cdr3_length: 9
d_call: -
j_call: TRBJ1-2

cdr3_aa: ASSPSAGGPSDTQY
v_call: TRBV6-2/TRBV6-3
cdr3_length: 14
d_call: TRBD2
j_call: TRBJ2-3

cdr3_aa: ATSREPVSTQY
v_call: TRBV15
cdr3_length: 11
d_call: -
j_call: TRBJ2-3

cdr3_aa: ASREDSYEQY
v_call: TRBV5-1
cdr3_length: 10
d_call: -
j_call: TRBJ2-7

cdr3_aa: SATSGLAGPEQY
v_call: TRBV20-1
cdr3_length: 12
d_call: TRBD2
j_call: TRBJ2-7

cdr3_aa: ASSQPGTGDYEQY
v_call: TRBV4-2
cdr3_length: 13
d_call: -
j_call: TRBJ2-7

cdr3_aa: ASRAPGLAASYEQY
v_call: TRBV6-2/TRBV6-3
cdr3_length: 14
d_call: TRBD2
j_call: TRBJ2-7

cdr3_aa: ASSLVLAPHNEQF
v_call: TRBV7-9
cdr3_length: 13
d_call: -
j_call: TRBJ2-1

cdr3_aa: ASSLAHGEQF
v_call: TRBV7-2
cdr3_length: 10
d_call: -
j_call: TRBJ2-1

cdr3_aa: SARTGGSYEQY
v_call: TRBV20-1
cdr3_length: 11
d_call: TRBD1
j_call: TRBJ2-7

cdr3_aa: SANLAGAGELF
v_call: TRBV20-1
cdr3_length: 11
d_call: TRBD2
j_call: TRBJ2-2

cdr3_aa: AICFFSDPIETTLNEQF
v_call: TRBV2
cdr3_length: 17
d_call: -
j_call: TRBJ2-1

cdr3_aa: ASLKTLLAGATDTQY
v_call: TRBV7-2
cdr3_length: 15
d_call: TRBD2
j_call: TRBJ2-3

cdr3_aa: SAMNSGQGRNEQF
v_call: TRBV20-1
cdr3_length: 13
d_call: TRBD1
j_call: TRBJ2-1

cdr3_aa: SARAGTVNTGELF
v_call: TRBV20-1
cdr3_length: 13
d_call: TRBD1
j_call: TRBJ2-2

cdr3_aa: SAPPQKRERLYEQY
v_call: TRBV20-1
cdr3_length: 14
d_call: TRBD2
j_call: TRBJ2-7